Detailed here is one T cell receptor (beta chain). The antigen is not known. The data derive from a study of CXCR3-negative and CXCR3-positive naive CD8 T cells. Findings and caveats of the study: TRB CDR3 hydrophobicity was greater in CXCR3-positive naive cells than in CXCR3-negative naive cells.

UMI-tagged TRB cDNA libraries were built via 5' RACE. Reanalyzing the 5' RACE reads, TCRdb keeps one entry per CDR3 protein, without DNA. The specimen's table records about 130,000 distinct CDR3 sequences. From germline, CDR1 is MDHEN and CDR2 SYDVKM. CDR3 size: 18 residues. The TCR originated in a human donor in good health. Some clones in this sample may be carry-over from other donors' samples. What was sequenced was naive CXCR3- CD8+ T cells from blood. Subset: CD45RO-CCR7+CD27+CD95- naive CD8+ T cells lacking CXCR3 (TNR3-). This rearrangement joins TRBV28 to TRBJ2-1; TCRdb returns TRBD1, unconfirmable since there is no DNA. The CDR3 spells CASSLVVGTLGGADEQFF.